This T cell receptor (beta chain) was captured by sequencing in a study of blood T cell repertoires in COVID-19. V lost 5 bases, J lost 4 bases, and 14 bases lay in between. Germline V CDR1 and CDR2: LGHDT, YNNKEL (reference sequence). CDR3 length: 14 amino acids. Data came from immunoSEQ multiplex PCR; TCRdb stores just in-frame clones and leaves some out. This sample carries around 280,000 clones, approximately 86% of them seen once, and the ten largest clones take roughly 2.1%. This chain links TRBV3-1 (or the pseudogene TRBV3-2) with TRBJ1-1; a weak D match, TRBD1 (5 bases). The origin of this receptor is a woman under 40 who had recovered from COVID-19. Sequencing was carried out using peripheral blood. The CDR3 here is CASSFLLGGTEAFF. The CDR3 DNA follows: TGTGCCAGCAGCTTCCTCCTCGGGGGCACTGAAGCTTTCTTT.